The entry below gives a single T cell receptor (beta chain) sequence along with its context. The repertoire was sequenced with immunoSEQ multiplex PCR; TCRdb's copy has only in-frame clones and lacks some. The table lists roughly 99,000 clones, 86% of them singletons, with under 2.5% in the top ten. Treatment meaning: preoperative locoregional IRX-2 cytokine immunotherapy. Patients received preoperative, locoregional IRX-2 cytokine immunotherapy in a phase Ib study. These data belong to a study of preoperative IRX-2 immunotherapy in early breast cancer. The TCR originated in a human donor with breast cancer. The starting material was tumor tissue, obtained after IRX-2 immunotherapy.

CDR3 sequence: CASSRSGGDSYGYTF. The CDR3 nucleotides are TGCGCCAGCAGCAGATCAGGGGGCGATAGCTATGGCTACACCTTC. This chain links TRBV5-1 with TRBJ1-2, with TRBD1 identical over 8 bases. The CDR3 extends over 15 amino acids. In germline, CDR1 is SGHRS, CDR2 YFSETQ. The V and J ends lost 4 bases and 4 bases, in that order; junction bases with no gene match: 9.